The 5 T cell receptor beta chains given below trace back to one sample, sequenced in a study of spatial heterogeneity in lung cancer. Study-level points and caveats: Mutation counts in tumors were tracked by counts of expanded intratumoral alpha and beta TCRs.

Via MiXCR, TCRdb re-called the 5' RACE reads, giving one row per CDR3 protein. This sample yields under 15,000 distinct CDR3 sequences, of which approximately 4.5% are seen a single time; about a sixth belongs to the top ten. Their antigens are not known. Described time point: sample taken at primary tumor resection. This specimen was lung tumor tissue, taken at surgery. The receptors here all came from a female donor with early-stage non-small cell lung cancer.

In this sample, this clonotype turned up many times. The chain links TRBV27 to TRBJ2-2; 11 nucleotides agree with TRBD2. V lost 8 bases, J lost 4 bases, and 12 bases stayed unmatched. Germline CDR1 is MNHEY and CDR2 is SMNVEV (reference sequence). This CDR3 comprises 17 residues. The CDR3 here is CASGLLLAGGITGELFF. CDR3 nucleotides: TGTGCCAGCGGACTACTGTTAGCGGGGGGGATCACCGGGGAGCTGTTTTTT.

In this sample, this clonotype turned up many times. The genes are TRBV10-2 and TRBJ1-4; 7 nucleotides align to TRBD1. The CDR3 consists of 13 residues. V shed 8 bases and J 7 bases; nucleotides not matched to a gene: 7. Germline V gene data show CDR1 as WSHSY and CDR2 as SAAADI. For the CDR3, the DNA is TGCGCCAGCTCATGGGACAGCGGTGAAAAACTGTTTTTT. Its protein is CASSWDSGEKLFF.

This clonotype has ten or more counts. The rearrangement uses TRBV6-2 or TRBV6-3 and TRBJ2-5; D might be TRBD1 (5 bases). V was trimmed by 6 bases and J by 4 bases, leaving 12 bases between them. CDR1 MNHEY and CDR2 SVGEGT come from the germline V gene. CDR3 length: 13 residues. The CDR3 is CASRPTGAETQYF. The CDR3 bases are TGTGCCAGCAGGCCCACTGGGGCAGAGACCCAGTACTTC.

This clonotype was observed many times. The chain couples TRBV18 to TRBJ1-1; no firm D call. The CDR3 is made up of 14 amino acids. The V end lost 6 bases, the J end lost 2 bases, and 13 bases lay between the germline ends. CDR1 and CDR2 from the germline V gene are KGHSH and LQKENI. The CDR3 region has the DNA TGTGCCAGCTCCCAGACCTTCTCAAACACTGAAGCTTTCTTT. Its translation: CASSQTFSNTEAFF.

The genes are TRBV7-2 and TRBJ2-1, with D possibly being TRBD1 (6 bases). V was cut by 7 bases and J by 5 bases, with 21 bases left in between. CDR1 SGHTA and CDR2 FQGNSA come from the germline V gene. The CDR3 consists of 16 residues. CDR3 in DNA: TGTGCCAGCACCTCCCGAATAGGGGGACGAGACAATGAGCAGTTCTTC. Translated, it gives CASTSRIGGRDNEQFF.